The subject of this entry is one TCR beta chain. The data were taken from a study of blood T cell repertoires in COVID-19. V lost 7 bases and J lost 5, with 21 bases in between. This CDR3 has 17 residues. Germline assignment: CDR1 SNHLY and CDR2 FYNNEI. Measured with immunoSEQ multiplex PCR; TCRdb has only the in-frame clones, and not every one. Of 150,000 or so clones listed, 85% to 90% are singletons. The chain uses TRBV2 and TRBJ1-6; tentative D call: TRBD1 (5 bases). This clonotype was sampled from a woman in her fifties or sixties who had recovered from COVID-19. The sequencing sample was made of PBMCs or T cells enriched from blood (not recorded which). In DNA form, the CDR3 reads TGTGCCAGCACACGCCTCTTACTCGGAGGGGATAATTCACCCCTCCACTTT. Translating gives CASTRLLLGGDNSPLHF.